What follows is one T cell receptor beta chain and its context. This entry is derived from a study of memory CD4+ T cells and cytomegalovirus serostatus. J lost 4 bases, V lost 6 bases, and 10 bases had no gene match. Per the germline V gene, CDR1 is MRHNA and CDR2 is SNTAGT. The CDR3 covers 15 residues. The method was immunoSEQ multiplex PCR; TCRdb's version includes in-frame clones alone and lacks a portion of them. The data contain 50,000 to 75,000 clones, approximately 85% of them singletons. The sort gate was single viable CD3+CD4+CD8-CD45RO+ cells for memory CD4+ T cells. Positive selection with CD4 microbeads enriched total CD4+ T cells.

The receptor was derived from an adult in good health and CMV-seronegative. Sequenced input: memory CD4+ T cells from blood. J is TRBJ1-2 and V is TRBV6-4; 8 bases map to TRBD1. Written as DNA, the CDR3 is TGTGCCAGCAGCGAAGGGACAGGTGGATTCTATGGCTACACCTTC. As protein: CASSEGTGGFYGYTF.